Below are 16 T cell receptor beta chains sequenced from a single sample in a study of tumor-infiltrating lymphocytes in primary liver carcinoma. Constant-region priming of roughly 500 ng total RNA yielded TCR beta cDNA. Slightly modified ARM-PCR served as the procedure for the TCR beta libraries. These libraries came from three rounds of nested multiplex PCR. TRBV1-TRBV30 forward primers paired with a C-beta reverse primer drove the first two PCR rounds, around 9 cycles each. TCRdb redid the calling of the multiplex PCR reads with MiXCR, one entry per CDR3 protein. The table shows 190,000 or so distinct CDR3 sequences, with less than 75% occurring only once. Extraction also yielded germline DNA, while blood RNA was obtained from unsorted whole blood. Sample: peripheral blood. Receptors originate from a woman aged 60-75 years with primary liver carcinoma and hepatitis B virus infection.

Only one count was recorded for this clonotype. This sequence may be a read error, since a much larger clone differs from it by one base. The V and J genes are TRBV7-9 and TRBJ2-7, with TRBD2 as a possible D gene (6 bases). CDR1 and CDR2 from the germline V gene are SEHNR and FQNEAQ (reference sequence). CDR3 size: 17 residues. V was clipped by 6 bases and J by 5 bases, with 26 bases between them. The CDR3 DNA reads TGTGCCAGCAGATCCCGACGGGGGTGGGAGACCTTCAACGAGCAGTACTTC. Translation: CASRSRRGWETFNEQYF.

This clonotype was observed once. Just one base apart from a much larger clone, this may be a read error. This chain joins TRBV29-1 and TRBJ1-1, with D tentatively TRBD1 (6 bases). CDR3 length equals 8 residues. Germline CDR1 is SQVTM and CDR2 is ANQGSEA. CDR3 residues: CSVNGRGF. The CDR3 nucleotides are TGCAGCGTTAACGGCAGGGGCTTT.

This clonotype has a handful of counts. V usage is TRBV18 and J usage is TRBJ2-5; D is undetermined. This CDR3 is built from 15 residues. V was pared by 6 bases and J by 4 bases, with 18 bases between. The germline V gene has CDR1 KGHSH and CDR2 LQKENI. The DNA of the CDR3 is TGTGCCAGCTCTCCCCAGGCCCTTGCGGCAGAGACCCAGTACTTC. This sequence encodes CASSPQALAAETQYF.

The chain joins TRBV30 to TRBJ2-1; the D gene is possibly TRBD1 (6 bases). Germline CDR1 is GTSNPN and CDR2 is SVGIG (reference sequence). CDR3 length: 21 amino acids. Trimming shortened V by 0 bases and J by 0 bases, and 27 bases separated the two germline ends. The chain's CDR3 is CAWSVVEGEERTRSSYNEQFF. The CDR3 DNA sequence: TGTGCCTGGAGTGTGGTTGAGGGGGAAGAGCGGACACGGAGCTCCTACAATGAGCAGTTCTTC.

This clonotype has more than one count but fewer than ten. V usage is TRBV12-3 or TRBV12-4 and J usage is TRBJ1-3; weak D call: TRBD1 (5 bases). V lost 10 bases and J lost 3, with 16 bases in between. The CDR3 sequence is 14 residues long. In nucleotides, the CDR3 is TGTGCCACCCGGGGCGGGGCAGGTGGAAACACCATATATTTT. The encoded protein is CATRGGAGGNTIYF.

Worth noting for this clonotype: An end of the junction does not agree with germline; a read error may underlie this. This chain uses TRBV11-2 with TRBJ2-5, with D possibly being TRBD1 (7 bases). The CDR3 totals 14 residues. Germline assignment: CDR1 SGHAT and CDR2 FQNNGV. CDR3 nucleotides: TGTGTCAGCAGCTTAGGAAGGCAGGGGGGAGTCCAGTACTTC. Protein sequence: CVSSLGRQGGVQYF.

The CDR3 sequence is CASSFTSPSSYNEQFF. Written as DNA, the CDR3 is TGTGCCAGCAGTTTTACTAGCCCGAGCTCCTACAATGAGCAGTTCTTC. The rearrangement joins TRBV5-6 to TRBJ2-1, with a weak D call TRBD2 (6 bases). V lost 5 bases and J 0 bases, leaving 15 bases between the germline ends. Germline V gene sequence: CDR1 SGHDT, CDR2 YYEEEE. The CDR3 is 16 amino acids. The entire variable domain, with the rest obtained from reference TRBV5-6 and TRBJ2-1, is as follows: DAGVTQSPTHLIKTRGQQVTLRCSPKSGHDTVSWYQQALGQGPQFIFQYYEEEERQRGNFPDRFSGHQFPNYSSELNVNALLLGDSALYLCASSFTSPSSYNEQFFGPGTRLTVL.

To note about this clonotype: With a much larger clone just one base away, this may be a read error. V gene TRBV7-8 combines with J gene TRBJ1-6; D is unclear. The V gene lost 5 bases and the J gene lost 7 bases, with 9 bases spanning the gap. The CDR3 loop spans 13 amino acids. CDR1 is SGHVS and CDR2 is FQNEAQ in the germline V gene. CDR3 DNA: TGTGCCAGCAGCCTGACGACGAATTCACCCCTCCACTTT. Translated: CASSLTTNSPLHF.

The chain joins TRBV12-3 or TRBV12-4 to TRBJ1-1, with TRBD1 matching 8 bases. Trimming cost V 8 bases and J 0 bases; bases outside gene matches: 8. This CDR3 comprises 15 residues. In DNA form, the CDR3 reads TGTGCCAGCGGTTCAGGACAGGGCATGAACACTGAAGCTTTCTTT. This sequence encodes CASGSGQGMNTEAFF.

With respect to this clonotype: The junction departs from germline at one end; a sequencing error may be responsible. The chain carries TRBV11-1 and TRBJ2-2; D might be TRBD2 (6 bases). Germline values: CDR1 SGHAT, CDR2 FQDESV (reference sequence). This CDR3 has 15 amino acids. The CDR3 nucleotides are TGTGTCAGCGGAAGCCCATTAGCGGACACCAGGGAGCTGGTTTTT. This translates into CVSGSPLADTRELVF.

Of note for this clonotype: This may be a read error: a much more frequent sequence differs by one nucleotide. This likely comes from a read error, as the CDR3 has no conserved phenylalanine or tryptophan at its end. The CDR3 reads CASLPLIVVEAFC. The CDR3 DNA is TGTGCCAGCCTCCCCCTGATAGTAGTCGAAGCTTTCTGT. The rearrangement links TRBV6-1 to TRBJ1-1, with D unclear. V lost 8 bases to trimming and J lost 8 bases, with 18 bases between them. The germline V gene encodes CDR1 MNHNS and CDR2 SASEGT. CDR3 length equals 13 residues.

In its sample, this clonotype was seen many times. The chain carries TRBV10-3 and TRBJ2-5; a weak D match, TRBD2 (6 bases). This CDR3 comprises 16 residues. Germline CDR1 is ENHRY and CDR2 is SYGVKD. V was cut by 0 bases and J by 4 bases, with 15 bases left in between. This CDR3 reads CAISESPVERAETQYF. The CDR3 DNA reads TGTGCCATCAGTGAGTCCCCCGTGGAGCGGGCAGAGACCCAGTACTTC.

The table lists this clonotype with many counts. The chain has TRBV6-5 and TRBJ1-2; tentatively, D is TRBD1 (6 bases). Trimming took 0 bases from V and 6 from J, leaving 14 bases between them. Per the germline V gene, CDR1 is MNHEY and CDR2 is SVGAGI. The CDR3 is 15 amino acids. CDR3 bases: TGTGCCAGCAGTTACTCGTGGCAGGGGTTGAATGGCTACACCTTC. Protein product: CASSYSWQGLNGYTF.

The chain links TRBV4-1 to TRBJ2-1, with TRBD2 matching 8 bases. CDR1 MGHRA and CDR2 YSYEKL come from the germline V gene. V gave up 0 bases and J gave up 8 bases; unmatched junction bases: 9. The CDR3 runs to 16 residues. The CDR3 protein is CASSQDGGGTYDEQFF. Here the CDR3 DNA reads TGCGCCAGCAGCCAAGACGGGGGGGGCACGTACGATGAGCAGTTCTTC.

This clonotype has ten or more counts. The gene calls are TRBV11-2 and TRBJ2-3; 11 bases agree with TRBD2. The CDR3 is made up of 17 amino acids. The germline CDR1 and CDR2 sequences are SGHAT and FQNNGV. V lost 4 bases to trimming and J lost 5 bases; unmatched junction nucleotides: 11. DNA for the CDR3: TGTGCCAGCAGCTGGTCACTAGCGGGAGTAGGGAAAGATACGCAGTATTTT. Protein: CASSWSLAGVGKDTQYF.

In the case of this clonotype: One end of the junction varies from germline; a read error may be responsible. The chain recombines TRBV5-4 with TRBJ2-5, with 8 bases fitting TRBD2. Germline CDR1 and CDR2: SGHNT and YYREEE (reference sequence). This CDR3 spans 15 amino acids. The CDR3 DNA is TGTGCCAGCAGCCCGCAGCCTACTAGCGGAGAGGCCCAGTACTTC. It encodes CASSPQPTSGEAQYF. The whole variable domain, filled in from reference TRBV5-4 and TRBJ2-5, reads ETGVTQSPTHLIKTRGQQVTLRCSSQSGHNTVSWYQQALGQGPQFIFQYYREEENGRGNFPPRFSGLQFPNYSSELNVNALELDDSALYLCASSPQPTSGEAQYFGPGTRLLVL.